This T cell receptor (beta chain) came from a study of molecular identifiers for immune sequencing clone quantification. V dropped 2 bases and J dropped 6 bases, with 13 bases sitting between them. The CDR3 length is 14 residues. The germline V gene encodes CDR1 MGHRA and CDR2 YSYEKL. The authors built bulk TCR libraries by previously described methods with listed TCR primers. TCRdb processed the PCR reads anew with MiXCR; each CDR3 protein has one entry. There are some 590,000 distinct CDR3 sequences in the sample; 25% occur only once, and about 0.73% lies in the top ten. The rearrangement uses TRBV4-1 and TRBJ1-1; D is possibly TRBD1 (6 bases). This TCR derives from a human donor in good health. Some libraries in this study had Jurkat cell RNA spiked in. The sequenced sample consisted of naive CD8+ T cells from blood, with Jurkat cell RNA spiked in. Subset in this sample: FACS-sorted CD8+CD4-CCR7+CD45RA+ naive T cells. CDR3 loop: CASSQIGQSPEAFF. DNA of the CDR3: TGCGCCAGCAGCCAAATAGGACAGAGCCCTGAAGCTTTCTTT.